This T cell receptor beta chain came from a study of T cell responses to AZD1222 COVID-19 vaccine. General observations from the study: Per reports, nearly half of all spike-specific TCRs target regions that are unmutated in variants. The study identified only a handful of AZD1222 recipients as seropositive at baseline. When two AZD1222 doses had been given, Spike-specific TCR breadth and depth rose.

Assay used: immunoSEQ multiplex PCR; TCRdb lists only in-frame clones, some missing. The sample lists about 82,000 clones, 80% to 90% seen once, with 1.3% in the top ten. Note on this clone: Its antigen is as yet unknown.

This CDR3 is 18 amino acids long. Germline V gives CDR1 KGHSH, CDR2 LQKENI. V shed 3 bases and J shed 6 bases, with 21 bases lying between them. This specimen was peripheral blood, taken 28 days after the second AZD1222 dose. This clonotype was sampled from an adult who received the AZD1222 COVID-19 vaccine. The genes are TRBV18 and TRBJ1-6; D possibly corresponds to TRBD1 (6 bases). DNA of the CDR3: TGTGCCAGCTCACCGTCCTCCATCTCTGGACAGACTAATTCACCCCTCCACTTT. Encoded protein: CASSPSSISGQTNSPLHF.